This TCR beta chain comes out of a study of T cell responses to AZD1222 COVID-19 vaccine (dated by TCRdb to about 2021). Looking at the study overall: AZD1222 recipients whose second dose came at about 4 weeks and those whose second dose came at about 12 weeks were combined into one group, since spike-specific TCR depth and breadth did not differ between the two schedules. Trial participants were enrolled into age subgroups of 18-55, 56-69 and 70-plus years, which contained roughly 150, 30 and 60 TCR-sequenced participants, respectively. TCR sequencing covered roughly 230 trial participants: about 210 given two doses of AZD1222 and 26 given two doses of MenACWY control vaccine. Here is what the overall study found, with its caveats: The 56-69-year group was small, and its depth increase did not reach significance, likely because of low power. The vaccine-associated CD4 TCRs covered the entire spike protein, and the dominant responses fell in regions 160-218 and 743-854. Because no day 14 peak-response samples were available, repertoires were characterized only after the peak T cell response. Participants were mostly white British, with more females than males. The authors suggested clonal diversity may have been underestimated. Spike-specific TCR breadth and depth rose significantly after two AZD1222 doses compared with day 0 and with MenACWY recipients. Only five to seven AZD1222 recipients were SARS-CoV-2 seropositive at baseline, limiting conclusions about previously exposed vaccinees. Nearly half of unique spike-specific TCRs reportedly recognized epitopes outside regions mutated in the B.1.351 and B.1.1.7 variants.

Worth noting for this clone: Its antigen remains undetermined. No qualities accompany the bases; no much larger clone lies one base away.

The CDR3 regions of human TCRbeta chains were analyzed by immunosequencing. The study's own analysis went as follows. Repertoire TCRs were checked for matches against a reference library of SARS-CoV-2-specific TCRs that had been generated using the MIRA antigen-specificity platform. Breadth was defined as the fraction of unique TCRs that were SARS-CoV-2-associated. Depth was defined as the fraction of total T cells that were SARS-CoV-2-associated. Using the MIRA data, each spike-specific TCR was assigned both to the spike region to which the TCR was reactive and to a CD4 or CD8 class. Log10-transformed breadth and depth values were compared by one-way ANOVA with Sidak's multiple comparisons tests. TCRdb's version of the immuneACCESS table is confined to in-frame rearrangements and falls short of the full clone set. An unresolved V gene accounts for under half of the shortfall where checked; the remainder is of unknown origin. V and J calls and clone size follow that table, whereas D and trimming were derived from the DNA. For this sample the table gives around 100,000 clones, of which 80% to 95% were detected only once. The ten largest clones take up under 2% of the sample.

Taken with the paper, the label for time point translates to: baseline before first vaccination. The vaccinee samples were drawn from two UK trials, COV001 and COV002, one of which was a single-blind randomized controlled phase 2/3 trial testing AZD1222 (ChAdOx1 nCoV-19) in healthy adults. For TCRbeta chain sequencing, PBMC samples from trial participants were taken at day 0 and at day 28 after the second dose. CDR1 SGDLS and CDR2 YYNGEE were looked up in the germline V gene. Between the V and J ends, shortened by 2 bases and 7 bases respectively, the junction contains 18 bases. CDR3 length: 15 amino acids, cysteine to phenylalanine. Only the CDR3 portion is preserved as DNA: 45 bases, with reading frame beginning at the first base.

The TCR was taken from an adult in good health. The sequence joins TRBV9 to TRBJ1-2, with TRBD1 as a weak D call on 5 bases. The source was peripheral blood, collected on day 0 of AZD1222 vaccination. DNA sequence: TGTGCCAGCAGCGTTTCCCCGGACCTGGGACCTGGCTACACCTTC. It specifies CASSVSPDLGPGYTF.